This T cell receptor (beta chain) was found in a study of blood T cell repertoires in COVID-19. There are 13 residues in the CDR3. V gave up 0 bases and J gave up 10 bases, with 12 bases separating them. Germline CDR1 WSHSY, CDR2 SAAADI. Source study methods: Using reference gene primer amplification, nucleated cell counts were estimated. The table came from immunoSEQ multiplex PCR; TCRdb's copy has only in-frame clones and leaves some out. The V and J calls and clone size were taken over from that table, and D and trimming were inferred from the DNA. The sample has just under 350,000 clones; 88% are singletons.

This sequence originates from a woman in her seventies with COVID-19, enrolled during active disease. Sequencing was carried out using peripheral blood. The chain links TRBV10-2 to TRBJ1-1; D is possibly TRBD1 (6 bases). CDR3 in amino acids: CASSESQSRGAFF. DNA for the CDR3: TGCGCCAGCAGTGAGTCCCAGAGCAGGGGAGCTTTCTTT.